A single sample gave rise to the 3 T cell receptor beta chains below, sequenced in a study of T-cell reconstitution after alpha-beta-depleted transplantation in children. The authors prepared the TCRbeta library with unique molecular identifiers. TCRdb independently ran MiXCR on the PCR reads; one entry per CDR3 protein. Seen here are about 120,000 distinct CDR3 sequences, 10% to 13% observed once, and the top ten hold around 8.5%. Sequenced here: PBMCs from the stem cell graft donor, sampled from the stem cell graft. These TCRs come from a human donor who donated a stem cell graft to a child with acute lymphoblastic leukemia.

This clonotype was detected ten times or more. The CDR3 coding sequence is TGTGCCAGCAGTTTGCTAGCGGGAATGTACAATGAGCAGTTCTTC. This sequence encodes CASSLLAGMYNEQFF. The genes are TRBV12-3 or TRBV12-4 and TRBJ2-1; 9 bases fit TRBD2. This CDR3 comprises 15 residues. V shed 3 bases, J shed 4 bases, and the junction held 4 bases outside the gene matches.

There are many counts of this clonotype. The rearrangement uses TRBV3-1 and TRBJ1-1; 9 bases map to TRBD1. Trimming at V came to 3 bases and at J to 5 bases, leaving 7 bases not matched to a gene. Germline V CDR1 and CDR2: LGHDT, YNNKEL (reference sequence). The CDR3 runs 15 residues. The CDR3 is CASSHRDRVGTEAFF. DNA for the CDR3: TGTGCCAGCAGCCACAGGGACAGGGTGGGAACTGAAGCTTTCTTT.

This clonotype was picked up many times. V is TRBV20-1 and J is TRBJ2-1; perhaps TRBD2 as D (5 bases). The germline V and J ends were trimmed by 3 bases and 0 bases, with 12 bases remaining between them. There are 15 residues in the CDR3. From germline, CDR1 is DFQATT and CDR2 SNEGSKA (reference sequence). CDR3 coding DNA: TGCAGTGCTAGGAGGGCGGACCCCTCCTACAATGAGCAGTTCTTC. Protein product: CSARRADPSYNEQFF.